The 30 T cell receptor beta chains listed next were all sequenced from one sample in a study of blood T cell repertoires in COVID-19. Method: immunoSEQ multiplex PCR; TCRdb's copy keeps in-frame clones and lacks some. The repertoire includes 75,000 to 90,000 clones, 90% of them detected once, and 5.5% to 8% sits in the top ten. Material: peripheral blood. The receptors were gathered from a man younger than 30 with COVID-19, enrolled during active disease.

V and J are TRBV3-1 (or the pseudogene TRBV3-2) and TRBJ2-1; D unclear. From germline, CDR1 is LGHDT and CDR2 YNNKEL (reference sequence). Trimming removed 0 bases from V and 12 bases from J, with 12 bases in between. CDR3 length: 13 residues. The CDR3 here is CASSQDRSKAQFF. The CDR3 coding sequence is TGTGCCAGCAGCCAAGATAGGAGTAAGGCGCAGTTCTTC.

In its sample, this clone was seen once. The V gene is TRBV5-4, the J gene TRBJ2-1; 9 positions match TRBD1. V lost 4 bases and J lost 6; bases outside the gene matches: 8. The CDR3 sequence is 15 residues long. The germline gives CDR1 SGHNT, CDR2 YYREEE (reference sequence). CDR3 protein: CASSTGQGVVNEQFF. The CDR3 coding sequence is TGTGCCAGCAGCACGGGACAGGGTGTGGTCAATGAGCAGTTCTTC. Together with reference TRBV5-4 and TRBJ2-1, the CDR3 gives the full variable domain: ETGVTQSPTHLIKTRGQQVTLRCSSQSGHNTVSWYQQALGQGPQFIFQYYREEENGRGNFPPRFSGLQFPNYSSELNVNALELDDSALYLCASSTGQGVVNEQFFGPGTRLTVL.

This chain uses TRBV28 with TRBJ1-6, with D perhaps matching TRBD1 (5 bases). Trimming took 1 base from V and 7 from J, leaving 8 bases between them. The CDR3 consists of 14 residues. The germline V gene encodes CDR1 MDHEN and CDR2 SYDVKM. DNA of the CDR3: TGTGCCAGCAGTTTATTTCCAGGGAATTCACCCCTCCACTTT. Protein sequence: CASSLFPGNSPLHF. Looking up the rest from reference TRBV28 and TRBJ1-6 gives the full variable domain: DVKVTQSSRYLVKRTGEKVFLECVQDMDHENMFWYRQDPGLGLRLIYFSYDVKMKEKGDIPEGYSVSREKKERFSLILESASTNQTSMYLCASSLFPGNSPLHFGNGTRLTVT.

J is TRBJ2-7 and V is TRBV7-9; the match to TRBD2 covers 12 bases. The CDR3 has 16 residues. After removal of 4 bases from V and 2 bases from J, the junction contained 6 bases not matched to a gene. Germline assignment: CDR1 SEHNR and CDR2 FQNEAQ (reference sequence). CDR3 sequence: CASSYLAGGPPYEQYF. CDR3 bases: TGTGCCAGCAGCTACCTAGCGGGAGGGCCCCCCTACGAGCAGTACTTC.

J is TRBJ2-1 and V is TRBV9; 12 bases map to TRBD2. Losses at the gene ends were 4 bases for V and 6 bases for J; bases not matched to a gene: 5. The V gene's germline CDR1 is SGDLS and CDR2 YYNGEE. The CDR3 sequence is 15 residues long. The CDR3 sequence: CASSRLAGVGNEQFF. The CDR3 DNA reads TGTGCCAGCAGCAGACTAGCGGGAGTGGGCAATGAGCAGTTCTTC.

The chain is built from TRBV6-2 or TRBV6-3 and TRBJ2-7; 14 bases agree with TRBD2. Looked up from germline, CDR1 is MNHEY and CDR2 is SVGEGT. With V trimmed by 6 bases and J by 7 bases, 17 bases remained unmatched. The CDR3 runs 18 residues. The CDR3, as DNA: TGTGCCAGCAGCCAAAGGTCTCCCGGGACTAGCGGGAGTATTGAGCAGTACTTC. Translated, it gives CASSQRSPGTSGSIEQYF.

This clone appeared a single time. The V gene is TRBV19, the J gene TRBJ1-1, with 8 bases fitting TRBD1. J was trimmed by 3 bases and V by 5 bases; bases with no gene match: 8. Germline V gives CDR1 LNHDA, CDR2 SQIVND (reference sequence). This CDR3 region has 15 residues. The chain's CDR3 is CASSPGQDLYTEAFF. CDR3 DNA: TGTGCCAGTAGTCCGGGACAGGACCTTTACACTGAAGCTTTCTTT.

The chain is built from TRBV2 and TRBJ2-5; D remains unclear. The CDR3 covers 10 residues. Germline CDR1 and CDR2: SNHLY and FYNNEI. V was cut by 11 bases and J by 4 bases, with 8 bases left in between. The CDR3 loop reads CARSGETQYF. DNA for the CDR3: TGTGCCCGCTCGGGAGAGACCCAGTACTTC.

The chain employs TRBV4-1 and TRBJ2-7, with D tentatively TRBD2 (6 bases). V lost 0 bases, J lost 2 bases, and 17 bases lay in between. This CDR3 region has 17 residues. Germline V gene data show CDR1 as MGHRA and CDR2 as YSYEKL. The CDR3 spells CASSQDRFRRDTYEQYF. The DNA of the CDR3 is TGCGCCAGCAGCCAAGATAGGTTTAGGCGGGATACCTACGAGCAGTACTTC.

The gene calls are TRBV7-8 and TRBJ2-7, with 10 bases fitting TRBD2. The ends lost 1 base at V and 2 bases at J; junction bases unmatched: 8. CDR1 and CDR2 (germline): SGHVS, FQNEAQ. This CDR3 is 17 amino acids long. In nucleotides, the CDR3 is TGTGCCAGCAGCTTAGAGGGGGGGCTAGCGGGAGCCTACGAGCAGTACTTC. It yields the protein CASSLEGGLAGAYEQYF.

The rearrangement links TRBV28 to TRBJ1-5; D remains ambiguous. Germline CDR1 MDHEN, CDR2 SYDVKM. Trimming pared 7 bases from V and 5 bases from J, leaving 12 bases between. This CDR3 has 13 residues. The CDR3 spells CASIREPHQPQHF. Here the CDR3 DNA reads TGTGCCAGCATCCGGGAGCCCCATCAGCCCCAGCATTTT.

This clone appeared a single time. This chain uses TRBV2 with TRBJ2-7; D remains unclear. V lost 4 bases, J lost 2 bases, and 3 bases lay in between. CDR1 and CDR2 (germline): SNHLY, FYNNEI. This CDR3 has 11 residues. The CDR3 region is CASSVTYEQYF. CDR3 DNA sequence: TGTGCCAGCAGTGTCACCTACGAGCAGTACTTC.

The chain has TRBV7-9 and TRBJ2-7; TRBD2 aligns across 15 bases. The CDR3 has 17 amino acids. V lost 3 bases and J lost 0; bases outside the gene matches: 3. Germline V gene data show CDR1 as SEHNR and CDR2 as FQNEAQ (reference sequence). This CDR3 reads CASSFGLAGGPSYEQYF. CDR3 nucleotide sequence: TGTGCCAGCAGCTTCGGACTAGCGGGAGGGCCCTCCTACGAGCAGTACTTC.

This clone was observed a handful of times. The V and J genes are TRBV7-2 and TRBJ1-5; D is unclear. The germline gives CDR1 SGHTA, CDR2 FQGNSA. The CDR3 totals 13 residues. Trimming pared 3 bases from V and 4 bases from J, leaving 7 bases between. CDR3 nucleotides: TGTGCCAGCAGCTTGACGAGGAATCAGCCCCAGCATTTT. Translation gives CASSLTRNQPQHF.

This rearrangement joins TRBV9 to TRBJ1-2, with 11 bases fitting TRBD1. Germline V CDR1 and CDR2: SGDLS, YYNGEE. Trimming took 3 bases from V and 0 from J; bases not matched to a gene: 7. This CDR3 spans 17 amino acids. For the CDR3, the DNA is TGTGCCAGCAGCGCAGGGACAGGGGGAGTTACTAACTATGGCTACACCTTC. As protein: CASSAGTGGVTNYGYTF.

The V and J genes are TRBV11-2 and TRBJ1-3; the D is unclear. The CDR3 is 14 amino acids. The germline V gene has CDR1 SGHAT and CDR2 FQNNGV. Trimming pared 1 base from V and 4 bases from J, leaving 8 bases between. The CDR3 DNA follows: TGTGCCAGCAGCTTAGGGGGAGGAGGAAACACCATATATTTT. Translated, it gives CASSLGGGGNTIYF.

The CDR3 nucleotides are TGTGCCAGCAGCTGGGGCGGCTTTGCCTACGAGCAGTACTTC. Translation gives CASSWGGFAYEQYF. The chain carries TRBV14 and TRBJ2-7, with D possibly TRBD1 on 5 matching bases. The CDR3 extends over 14 amino acids. Per germline, CDR1 SGHDN and CDR2 FVKESK. The V gene lost 5 bases and the J gene lost 2 bases, with 13 bases spanning the gap. Full variable domain (remainder filled in from reference TRBV14 and TRBJ2-7): EAGVTQFPSHSVIEKGQTVTLRCDPISGHDNLYWYRRVMGKEIKFLLHFVKESKQDESGMPNNRFLAERTGGTYSTLKVQPAELEDSGVYFCASSWGGFAYEQYFGPGTRLTVT.

The chain combines TRBV4-1 with TRBJ2-5; weak D call: TRBD2 (5 bases). The CDR3 length is 18 residues. The V and J ends lost 0 bases and 5 bases respectively, with 22 bases between them. Germline assignment: CDR1 MGHRA and CDR2 YSYEKL. CDR3 DNA: TGCGCCAGCAGCCAAGATCGACTACAGAGTAAAAGAAGGGAGACCCAGTACTTC. This sequence encodes CASSQDRLQSKRRETQYF.

The count of this clone is one. V and J are TRBV7-2 and TRBJ2-5, with D possibly being TRBD1 (7 bases). Germline V gene sequence: CDR1 SGHTA, CDR2 FQGNSA. CDR3 size: 15 residues. The germline V and J ends were trimmed by 1 base and 4 bases, with 13 bases remaining between them. The CDR3 spells CASSLGRQGGETQYF. The CDR3, as DNA: TGTGCCAGCAGCTTAGGGAGGCAGGGGGGAGAGACCCAGTACTTC. Variable domain in full (rest from reference TRBV7-2 and TRBJ2-5): GAGVSQSPSNKVTEKGKDVELRCDPISGHTALYWYRQSLGQGLEFLIYFQGNSAPDKSGLPSDRFSAERTGGSVSTLTIQRTQQEDSAVYLCASSLGRQGGETQYFGPGTRLLVL.

In this sample, this clone turned up a few times. The J gene is TRBJ1-6, the V gene TRBV11-2, with D unresolved. V lost 4 bases and J 7 bases, leaving 5 bases between the germline ends. CDR1 and CDR2 from the germline V gene are SGHAT and FQNNGV. This CDR3 spans 12 amino acids. For the CDR3, the DNA is TGTGCCAGCAGCTCTGTCAATTCACCCCTCCACTTT. Translation: CASSSVNSPLHF.

In DNA form, the CDR3 reads TGTGCCAGCAGTTGGGGGCTGAAATCCTACGAGCAGTACTTC. Translation: CASSWGLKSYEQYF. V gene TRBV27 combines with J gene TRBJ2-7; D may be TRBD1 (6 bases). Germline-derived CDR1 and CDR2 are MNHEY and SMNVEV (reference sequence). This CDR3 is 14 amino acids long. The V gene lost 4 bases and the J gene lost 1 base, with 11 bases spanning the gap.

V gene TRBV19 combines with J gene TRBJ1-5; 9 bases line up with TRBD1. Germline V gene lookup returns CDR1 LNHDA and CDR2 SQIVND (reference sequence). Trimming at V came to 4 bases and at J to 3 bases, leaving 4 bases not matched to a gene. The CDR3 is 15 residues long. The CDR3 region has the DNA TGTGCCAGTAGTAGGAACAGGGGGCCCAATCAGCCCCAGCATTTT. As protein: CASSRNRGPNQPQHF.

The genes are TRBV15 and TRBJ2-7, with D maybe TRBD1 (6 bases). The CDR3 runs to 15 residues. Germline CDR1 is LNHNV and CDR2 is YYDKDF (reference sequence). V lost 5 bases and J lost 0, with 14 bases in between. CDR3 protein: CATSGYREGSYEQYF. In DNA, the CDR3 is TGTGCCACCAGCGGCTACAGGGAAGGCTCCTACGAGCAGTACTTC.

With respect to this clone: A read error may account for a junction end that differs from germline. V gene TRBV6-2 or TRBV6-3 combines with J gene TRBJ2-7, with 10 bases that match TRBD2. Germline CDR1 MNHEY, CDR2 SVGEGT. CDR3 length equals 13 residues. The CDR3 nucleotides read TGTGCCAGCAGCCTCAGGGCAGCGGGAGGGGCTGACTTC. Translating gives CASSLRAAGGADF.

The chain joins TRBV7-2 to TRBJ2-5; no clear D gene. The CDR3 is 18 residues long. Germline CDR1 and CDR2: SGHTA and FQGNSA. V lost 2 bases, J lost 0 bases, and 19 bases lay in between. CDR3 protein: CASSLSIDSRLYQETQYF. The CDR3 DNA sequence: TGTGCCAGCAGCTTAAGTATAGACTCCCGATTATACCAAGAGACCCAGTACTTC.

The V call is TRBV2, the J call TRBJ1-6; the D gene is possibly TRBD1 (6 bases). The CDR3 runs to 14 residues. Trimming cost V 6 bases and J 7 bases, with 13 bases left between them. Germline V gene data show CDR1 as SNHLY and CDR2 as FYNNEI. CDR3 sequence: CASRARGGNSPLHF. The CDR3 coding sequence is TGTGCCAGCAGGGCCAGGGGAGGGAATTCACCCCTCCACTTT.

In nucleotides, the CDR3 is TGTGCCAGTAGTGTACTAGCGGGAGAGGCCGGGGAGCTGTTTTTT. Translated, it gives CASSVLAGEAGELFF. This chain uses TRBV19 with TRBJ2-2; 11 bases fit TRBD2. The CDR3 runs 15 residues. Germline V gives CDR1 LNHDA, CDR2 SQIVND (reference sequence). J gave up 6 bases and V 5 bases, and 5 bases lay outside the gene matches. Full variable domain (remainder filled in from reference TRBV19 and TRBJ2-2): DGGITQSPKYLFRKEGQNVTLSCEQNLNHDAMYWYRQDPGQGLRLIYYSQIVNDFQKGDIAEGYSVSREKKESFPLTVTSAQKNPTAFYLCASSVLAGEAGELFFGEGSRLTVL.

The V gene is TRBV9, the J gene TRBJ1-1, with TRBD1 matching 9 bases. CDR3 size: 13 residues. V trimming: 4 bases; J trimming: 5 bases; junction bases outside the gene matches: 3. CDR1 and CDR2 from the germline V gene are SGDLS and YYNGEE. CDR3: CASSQTGGTEAFF. CDR3 bases: TGTGCCAGCAGCCAGACAGGGGGAACTGAAGCTTTCTTT. Complete variable domain (other parts from reference TRBV9 and TRBJ1-1): DSGVTQTPKHLITATGQRVTLRCSPRSGDLSVYWYQQSLDQGLQFLIQYYNGEERAKGNILERFSAQQFPDLHSELNLSSLELGDSALYFCASSQTGGTEAFFGQGTRLTVV.

The CDR3 coding sequence is TGCGCCAGCAGCCAAAGGGGGCCTCAGGGCTACACCTTC. This gives the protein CASSQRGPQGYTF. The V call is TRBV4-1, the J call TRBJ1-2, with TRBD1 matching over 7 bases. Germline CDR1 and CDR2: MGHRA and YSYEKL. V dropped 2 bases and J dropped 8; count of bases not matched to a gene: 5. This CDR3 has 13 residues.

The chain recombines TRBV18 with TRBJ2-3, with 13 nucleotides matching TRBD2. CDR1 is KGHSH and CDR2 is LQKENI in the germline V gene. The CDR3 runs to 17 residues. V was clipped by 4 bases and J by 4 bases; unmatched bases: 8. CDR3 region: CASSLRTSGSRADTQYF. Here the CDR3 DNA reads TGTGCCAGCTCACTACGGACTAGCGGGAGCAGGGCAGATACGCAGTATTTT.